The rows below give T cell receptor beta chains drawn from one sample of a study of identical twins. TCRdb recomputed calls from the 5' RACE reads with MiXCR, one row per CDR3 protein. The profile shows 500,000 to 550,000 distinct CDR3 sequences, 20% to 25% of them singletons. The data also belong to a second study, concerning yellow fever vaccine responses in identical twins.

Sequencing was done on a sample of CD4+ T cells sorted from blood. Receptors originate from a woman in her late teens or twenties in good health. Each CDR3 is given with its conserved first and last residue. D genes are given only for firm matches. Not all rows give a size; the values are once, few, many and, for expanded clones, a class.

v_call: TRBV20-1
j_call: TRBJ2-1
d_call: TRBD2
clone_size: NA
cdr3_nt: TGCAGTGCTAGAGCCCAGCGGGGGCACAATGAGCAGTTCTTC
cdr3_aa: CSARAQRGHNEQFF

v_call: TRBV3-1
j_call: TRBJ1-2
d_call: NA
clone_size: few
cdr3_nt: TGTGCCAGCAGCCAACTGGACACAAACTATGGCTACACCTTC
cdr3_aa: CASSQLDTNYGYTF

v_call: TRBV20-1
j_call: TRBJ2-1
d_call: NA
clone_size: NA
cdr3_nt: TGCAGTGCAACGGGGGTTTCAAGAAATGAGCAGTTCTTC
cdr3_aa: CSATGVSRNEQFF

v_call: TRBV6-2/TRBV6-3
j_call: TRBJ2-1
d_call: NA
clone_size: NA
cdr3_nt: TGTGCCAGCAGTTACGTCCGACAGGTTTTATTGAATGAGCAGTTCTTC
cdr3_aa: CASSYVRQVLLNEQFF

v_call: TRBV3-1
j_call: TRBJ2-3
d_call: NA
clone_size: few
cdr3_nt: TGTGCCAGCAGCCAAGGGCGATCTTCGGGATACACAGATACGCAGTATTTT
cdr3_aa: CASSQGRSSGYTDTQYF

v_call: TRBV27
j_call: TRBJ2-2
d_call: NA
clone_size: few
cdr3_nt: TGTGCCAGCAGTCGACGACCGCCGGACTATAACACCGGGGAGCTGTTTTTT
cdr3_aa: CASSRRPPDYNTGELFF

v_call: TRBV4-1
j_call: TRBJ1-1
d_call: NA
clone_size: NA
cdr3_nt: TGCGCCAGCAGCCAAGCCGGGACGGTGAACACTGAAGCTTTCTTT
cdr3_aa: CASSQAGTVNTEAFF

v_call: TRBV7-2
j_call: TRBJ2-1
d_call: TRBD2
clone_size: few
cdr3_nt: TGTGCCAGCAGCTTAGCTAGCGGGGGGTTCAATGAGCAGTTCTTC
cdr3_aa: CASSLASGGFNEQFF

v_call: TRBV4-1
j_call: TRBJ2-5
d_call: TRBD2
clone_size: NA
cdr3_nt: TGCGCCAGCAGCCAGGGTCGGACTAGTAGGTGGGGAGAGACCCAGTACTTC
cdr3_aa: CASSQGRTSRWGETQYF

v_call: TRBV5-1
j_call: TRBJ2-5
d_call: TRBD2
clone_size: few
cdr3_nt: TGCGCCAGCAGCTTGGCGGTAGCGGGAGTCCAAGAGACCCAGTACTTC
cdr3_aa: CASSLAVAGVQETQYF

v_call: TRBV10-3
j_call: TRBJ2-5
d_call: NA
clone_size: NA
cdr3_nt: TGTGCCACCAGGCAGGGTCAGTACGAGACCCAGTACTTC
cdr3_aa: CATRQGQYETQYF

v_call: TRBV7-7
j_call: TRBJ2-1
d_call: TRBD2
clone_size: NA
cdr3_nt: TGTGCCAGCAGCTTAACCAGCGGGAGATACGATGAGCAGTTCTTC
cdr3_aa: CASSLTSGRYDEQFF

v_call: TRBV20-1
j_call: TRBJ2-1
d_call: TRBD2
clone_size: NA
cdr3_nt: TGCTGTGCAGCGGGACTAGCGGGAGGCTTCGATGAGCAGTTCTTC
cdr3_aa: CCAAGLAGGFDEQFF

v_call: TRBV5-1
j_call: TRBJ2-1
d_call: TRBD2
clone_size: many
cdr3_nt: TGCGCCAGCAGCCCGGGACTAGCGGGAGGGATCTACAATGAGCAGTTCTTC
cdr3_aa: CASSPGLAGGIYNEQFF

v_call: TRBV7-6
j_call: TRBJ2-3
d_call: TRBD1
clone_size: NA
cdr3_nt: TGTGCCAGCAGCTTAGGGACAGGGGTCACAGATACGCAGTATTTT
cdr3_aa: CASSLGTGVTDTQYF

v_call: TRBV5-1
j_call: TRBJ1-2
d_call: NA
clone_size: NA
cdr3_nt: TGCGCCAGCAGCCGCCCGGGGGGCGATGGCTACACCTTC
cdr3_aa: CASSRPGGDGYTF

v_call: TRBV11-2
j_call: TRBJ2-1
d_call: NA
clone_size: NA
cdr3_nt: TGTGCCAGCAGCCCAACCGGGAAGGCAGGTGAGCAGTTCTTC
cdr3_aa: CASSPTGKAGEQFF

v_call: TRBV11-3
j_call: TRBJ2-3
d_call: TRBD2
clone_size: NA
cdr3_nt: TGTGCCAGCAGCTTAGGAAGCGGATTACTAGCGGACCGTTTTACTAGCACAGATACGCAGTATTTT
cdr3_aa: CASSLGSGLLADRFTSTDTQYF

v_call: TRBV5-5
j_call: TRBJ2-2
d_call: NA
clone_size: few
cdr3_nt: TGTGCCAGCAGCTTCACGGGACTCATGAACACCGGGGAGCTGTTTTTT
cdr3_aa: CASSFTGLMNTGELFF

v_call: TRBV12-3/TRBV12-4
j_call: TRBJ2-5
d_call: NA
clone_size: few
cdr3_nt: TGTGCCAGCAGTTACGGACAGCTACAAGAGACCCAGTACTTC
cdr3_aa: CASSYGQLQETQYF

v_call: TRBV20-1
j_call: TRBJ2-5
d_call: NA
clone_size: few
cdr3_nt: TGCAGTGCTAGAGAAACTGTGCGAGAGACCCAGTACTTC
cdr3_aa: CSARETVRETQYF

v_call: TRBV20-1
j_call: TRBJ1-4
d_call: NA
clone_size: NA
cdr3_nt: TGCAGTGCTAGTCGGAGCGGCTTGAGCACAACTAATGAAAAACTGTTTTTT
cdr3_aa: CSASRSGLSTTNEKLFF

v_call: TRBV28
j_call: TRBJ1-2
d_call: NA
clone_size: few
cdr3_nt: TGTGCCAGCAGTTCCGGATTATATGGCTACACCTTC
cdr3_aa: CASSSGLYGYTF

v_call: TRBV29-1
j_call: TRBJ2-1
d_call: NA
clone_size: few
cdr3_nt: TGCAGCGTTGAGGAGGCCCCAGAGCAGTTCTTC
cdr3_aa: CSVEEAPEQFF

v_call: TRBV12-3/TRBV12-4
j_call: TRBJ2-3
d_call: TRBD2
clone_size: NA
cdr3_nt: TGTGCCAGCAGCTATCCTACTAGCGGGAGGATCACAGATACGCAGTATTTT
cdr3_aa: CASSYPTSGRITDTQYF

v_call: TRBV20-1
j_call: TRBJ2-5
d_call: TRBD2
clone_size: NA
cdr3_nt: TGCAGTGCTATTCCCTGGGCTAGCGGGAGAGAGACCCAGTACTTC
cdr3_aa: CSAIPWASGRETQYF

v_call: TRBV6-1
j_call: TRBJ2-3
d_call: NA
clone_size: few
cdr3_nt: TGTGCCAGCAGTGGGTCCGGGGCTTCGGATACGCAGTATTTT
cdr3_aa: CASSGSGASDTQYF

v_call: TRBV15
j_call: TRBJ2-3
d_call: TRBD1
clone_size: NA
cdr3_nt: TGTGCCACTCAGGGGGCGAGCACAGATACGCAGTATTTT
cdr3_aa: CATQGASTDTQYF

v_call: TRBV5-1
j_call: TRBJ2-5
d_call: NA
clone_size: few
cdr3_nt: TGCGCCAGCAGCTTCGCGCAGGACCCAAGAAGGACCCAGTACTTC
cdr3_aa: CASSFAQDPRRTQYF

v_call: TRBV2
j_call: TRBJ2-6
d_call: NA
clone_size: NA
cdr3_nt: TGTGCCAGCAGGAAATACACTTCCAGCTCTGGGGCCAACGTCCTGACTTTC
cdr3_aa: CASRKYTSSSGANVLTF

v_call: TRBV28
j_call: TRBJ2-3
d_call: TRBD2
clone_size: NA
cdr3_nt: TGTGCCAGCAGAATACTAGCGGGAGGGCCGAGCACAGATACGCAGTATTTT
cdr3_aa: CASRILAGGPSTDTQYF

v_call: TRBV28
j_call: TRBJ2-4
d_call: TRBD1
clone_size: many
cdr3_nt: TGTGCCAGCAGTATAACCGGGACAGGGCGATCAGCCAAAAACATTCAGTACTTC
cdr3_aa: CASSITGTGRSAKNIQYF

v_call: TRBV5-1
j_call: TRBJ1-1
d_call: NA
clone_size: many
cdr3_nt: TGCGCCAGCAGCTTGGCTGGACCGAACACTGAAGCTTTCTTT
cdr3_aa: CASSLAGPNTEAFF

v_call: TRBV12-3/TRBV12-4
j_call: TRBJ2-5
d_call: NA
clone_size: once
cdr3_nt: TGTGCCAGCACCGCCGGCGGGGCAGGAGGGGAGACCCAGTACTTC
cdr3_aa: CASTAGGAGGETQYF

v_call: TRBV3-1
j_call: TRBJ2-7
d_call: NA
clone_size: NA
cdr3_nt: TGTGCCAGCAGCCAGGGATTGCATGGGGAGCAGTACTTC
cdr3_aa: CASSQGLHGEQYF

v_call: TRBV25-1
j_call: TRBJ2-1
d_call: NA
clone_size: few
cdr3_nt: TGTGCCAGCAGTGGCTCCGGGACCAACTCCTACAATGAGCAGTTCTTC
cdr3_aa: CASSGSGTNSYNEQFF

v_call: TRBV7-8
j_call: TRBJ2-1
d_call: NA
clone_size: few
cdr3_nt: TGTGCCAGCAGCGCGACTAGATTTGGCTACAATGAGCAGTTCTTC
cdr3_aa: CASSATRFGYNEQFF

v_call: TRBV20-1
j_call: TRBJ2-3
d_call: NA
clone_size: once
cdr3_nt: TGCAGTGCTAGATCCCCATACAGCACAGATACGCAGTATTTT
cdr3_aa: CSARSPYSTDTQYF